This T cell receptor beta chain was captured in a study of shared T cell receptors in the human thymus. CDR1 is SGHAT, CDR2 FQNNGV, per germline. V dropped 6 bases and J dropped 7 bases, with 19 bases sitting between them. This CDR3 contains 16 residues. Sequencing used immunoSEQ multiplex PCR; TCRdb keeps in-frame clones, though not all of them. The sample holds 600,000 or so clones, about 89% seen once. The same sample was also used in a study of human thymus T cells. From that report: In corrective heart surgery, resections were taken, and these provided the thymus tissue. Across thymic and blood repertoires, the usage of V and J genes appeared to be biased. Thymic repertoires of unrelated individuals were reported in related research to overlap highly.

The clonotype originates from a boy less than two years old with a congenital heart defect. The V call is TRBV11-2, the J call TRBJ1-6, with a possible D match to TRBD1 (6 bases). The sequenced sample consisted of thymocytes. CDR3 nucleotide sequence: TGTGCCAGCAGGCCTCATACTCAGGGGAACAATTCACCCCTCCACTTT. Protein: CASRPHTQGNNSPLHF.